A single sample is the source of the 25 T cell receptor beta chains below, sequenced in a study of blood T cell repertoires in COVID-19. Measured with immunoSEQ multiplex PCR; TCRdb has only the in-frame clones, and not every one. The repertoire holds 250,000 to 300,000 clones, 91% seen once, with 2% to 2.5% in the top ten. Sequencing was carried out using peripheral blood. The receptors here all came from a woman aged 25 to 39 with COVID-19, enrolled during active disease.

The chain recombines TRBV14 with TRBJ2-7; D ambiguous. This CDR3 region has 13 residues. Per germline, CDR1 SGHDN and CDR2 FVKESK. Trimming cost V 0 bases and J 5 bases, with 8 bases left between them. The CDR3 sequence is CASSQDLINEQYF. The CDR3 DNA follows: TGTGCCAGCAGCCAAGATTTAATAAACGAGCAGTACTTC.

This clone was observed a single time. The chain has TRBV28 and TRBJ1-5; unclear D gene. There are 16 residues in the CDR3. Germline V lookup: CDR1 MDHEN, CDR2 SYDVKM. V lost 7 bases and J lost 0, with 16 bases in between. The CDR3 reads CASTPHGPYSNQPQHF. CDR3 DNA: TGTGCCAGCACCCCCCATGGCCCATATAGCAATCAGCCCCAGCATTTT.

This clone appeared once. This chain joins TRBV14 and TRBJ2-5, with D possibly matching TRBD1 (6 bases). The germline gives CDR1 SGHDN, CDR2 FVKESK. The CDR3 is 15 residues long. Deletions cut 0 bases from V and 7 bases from J, with 15 bases between. The CDR3 DNA reads as TGTGCCAGCAGCCAAGATTCCGGGACATCTCGGACCCAGTACTTC. As protein: CASSQDSGTSRTQYF.

V gene TRBV6-5 combines with J gene TRBJ2-1; TRBD2 matches 9 bases. Germline trimming cut 0 bases from V and 8 bases from J; bases unmatched to any gene: 5. The CDR3 spans 15 residues. Germline V gene lookup returns CDR1 MNHEY and CDR2 SVGAGI. This CDR3 is CASSYSGSGSDEQFF. The CDR3 DNA sequence: TGTGCCAGCAGTTACTCGGGTAGCGGGAGCGATGAGCAGTTCTTC.

CDR3 in amino acids: CASRPPGLAASYEQYF. The CDR3 DNA reads as TGTGCCAGCAGACCACCGGGACTAGCGGCCTCCTACGAGCAGTACTTC. The gene calls are TRBV28 and TRBJ2-7; 11 positions agree with TRBD2. The CDR3 covers 16 residues. CDR1 is MDHEN and CDR2 is SYDVKM in the germline V gene. V dropped 6 bases and J dropped 0; count of bases not matched to a gene: 7.

CDR3: CASSIHDRDDTEAFF. In DNA form, the CDR3 reads TGTGCCAGCAGCATACACGACAGGGATGACACTGAAGCTTTCTTT. V usage is TRBV13 and J usage is TRBJ1-1; TRBD1 agrees at 7 bases. Per germline, CDR1 PRHDT and CDR2 FYEKMQ (reference sequence). The CDR3 consists of 15 residues. V was clipped by 5 bases and J by 3 bases; unmatched bases: 9.

The V call is TRBV7-8, the J call TRBJ2-2; TRBD1 matches 10 bases. The ends lost 5 bases at V and 6 bases at J; junction bases unmatched: 3. The CDR3 is made up of 14 amino acids. Germline CDR1 reads SGHVS; CDR2 reads FQNEAQ. Here the CDR3 reads CASSPGQGAGELFF. CDR3 sequence (DNA): TGTGCCAGCAGCCCCGGACAGGGGGCCGGGGAGCTGTTTTTT.

V usage is TRBV28 and J usage is TRBJ1-4; 8 bases are a match to TRBD1. Per germline, CDR1 MDHEN and CDR2 SYDVKM. CDR3 length equals 16 residues. Losses at the gene ends were 1 base for V and 8 bases for J; bases not matched to a gene: 9. This chain's CDR3 is CASSLFGTGSKEKLFF. The DNA for the CDR3 is TGTGCCAGCAGTTTATTCGGGACAGGAAGCAAGGAAAAACTGTTTTTT.

The chain links TRBV9 to TRBJ1-4; 9 bases match TRBD1. Per the germline V gene, CDR1 is SGDLS and CDR2 is YYNGEE. The V gene end was trimmed by 5 bases and the J gene end by 5 bases; junction bases not matched to a gene: 4. This CDR3 is 14 amino acids long. Here the CDR3 DNA reads TGTGCCAGCAGGGGACAGGGAAGAAATGAAAAACTGTTTTTT. Residues: CASRGQGRNEKLFF.

This sequence joins TRBV19 and TRBJ1-1; no clear D gene. This CDR3 has 14 residues. V gave up 3 bases and J gave up 2 bases, with 10 bases separating them. Germline CDR1 reads LNHDA; CDR2 reads SQIVND (reference sequence). The CDR3 is CASSIEQINTEAFF. The CDR3 coding sequence is TGTGCCAGTAGTATTGAACAGATTAACACTGAAGCTTTCTTT.

The J gene is TRBJ2-7, the V gene TRBV27, with 7 bases fitting TRBD1. The CDR3 loop spans 14 amino acids. The germline V gene encodes CDR1 MNHEY and CDR2 SMNVEV (reference sequence). The junction had 6 bases not matched to a gene; V was cut back by 5 bases and J by 2 bases. The CDR3 loop reads CASSSRGSAYEQYF. DNA of the CDR3: TGTGCCAGCAGTAGCAGGGGGAGTGCCTACGAGCAGTACTTC.

This chain joins TRBV3-1 (or the pseudogene TRBV3-2) and TRBJ2-7, with 9 bases that match TRBD2. Germline V gene lookup returns CDR1 LGHDT and CDR2 YNNKEL (reference sequence). Trimming at V came to 3 bases and at J to 6 bases, leaving 12 bases not matched to a gene. This CDR3 is built from 16 residues. The DNA for the CDR3 is TGTGCCAGCAGCCATCGGGGCGGGAGGGCCTTTGGCGAGCAGTACTTC. Translating gives CASSHRGGRAFGEQYF.

The V and J genes are TRBV7-8 and TRBJ2-3, with TRBD2 matching 12 bases. The CDR3 runs to 15 residues. Germline V gives CDR1 SGHVS, CDR2 FQNEAQ. The J segment lost 7 bases and the V segment lost 7 bases, leaving 9 bases of the junction unmatched. CDR3: CASIFRLAGANTQYF. The CDR3 DNA is TGTGCCAGCATCTTCAGACTAGCGGGAGCGAATACGCAGTATTTT. Variable domain in full (rest from reference TRBV7-8 and TRBJ2-3): GAGVSQSPRYKVAKRGQDVALRCDPISGHVSLFWYQQALGQGPEFLTYFQNEAQLDKSGLPSDRFFAERPEGSVSTLKIQRTQQEDSAVYLCASIFRLAGANTQYFGPGTRLTVL.

This rearrangement joins TRBV3-1 (or the pseudogene TRBV3-2) to TRBJ2-3, with 7 bases lining up with TRBD2. CDR3 length: 17 amino acids. With 4 bases clipped from V and 2 bases from J, the junction kept 12 bases outside the gene matches. CDR1 and CDR2 from the germline V gene are LGHDT and YNNKEL (reference sequence). CDR3 loop: CASSPFPAGRVTDTQYF. For the CDR3, the DNA is TGTGCCAGCAGCCCGTTCCCCGCGGGGAGGGTCACAGATACGCAGTATTTT.

This chain joins TRBV7-8 and TRBJ2-3; D remains ambiguous. The germline gives CDR1 SGHVS, CDR2 FQNEAQ. Trimming took off 9 bases at V and 0 bases at J, with 4 bases between the two ends. The CDR3 loop spans 11 amino acids. The CDR3 sequence: CASQSTDTQYF. In DNA form, the CDR3 reads TGTGCCAGTCAAAGCACAGATACGCAGTATTTT.

This sequence joins TRBV5-8 and TRBJ2-5; 7 nucleotides line up with TRBD2. Looked up from germline, CDR1 is SGHTS and CDR2 is YDEGEE. CDR3 size: 16 residues. The junction had 13 bases not matched to a gene; V was cut back by 4 bases and J by 4 bases. The CDR3 loop is CASSPGGAGYRETQYF. The CDR3 bases are TGTGCCAGCAGCCCGGGGGGTGCAGGGTATCGAGAGACCCAGTACTTC. Filled out from reference TRBV5-8 and TRBJ2-5, the complete variable domain reads EAGVTQSPTHLIKTRGQQATLRCSPISGHTSVYWYQQALGLGLQFLLWYDEGEERNRGNFPPRFSGRQFPNYSSELNVNALELEDSALYLCASSPGGAGYRETQYFGPGTRLLVL.

DNA for the CDR3: TGTGCCAGCTCACAATCGACAGGGAGCGACTCTGGAAACACCATATATTTT. Residues: CASSQSTGSDSGNTIYF. The rearrangement joins TRBV18 to TRBJ1-3; 7 bases fit TRBD1. The CDR3 consists of 17 residues. The V and J ends lost 4 bases and 0 bases, in that order; junction bases with no gene match: 9. Germline V gene lookup returns CDR1 KGHSH and CDR2 LQKENI.

In the case of this clone: Other DNA sequences of this sample code for an identical CDR3. The rearrangement uses TRBV27 and TRBJ1-1; D call uncertain. V lost 2 bases to trimming and J lost 0 bases, with 7 bases between them. In germline, CDR1 is MNHEY, CDR2 SMNVEV (reference sequence). The CDR3 extends over 14 amino acids. CDR3 sequence: CASSLAGMNTEAFF. Written as DNA, the CDR3 is TGTGCCAGCAGTTTAGCGGGAATGAACACTGAAGCTTTCTTT.

DNA of the CDR3: TGTGCCAGTAGTATGGGGCACGTGGGGGCCTCTGGAAACACCATATATTTT. Amino acid sequence: CASSMGHVGASGNTIYF. The genes are TRBV19 and TRBJ1-3; a possible D gene is TRBD1 (6 bases). CDR3 length equals 17 residues. Germline CDR1 reads LNHDA; CDR2 reads SQIVND (reference sequence). V was cut by 3 bases and J by 0 bases, with 15 bases left in between.

The chain joins TRBV3-1 (or the pseudogene TRBV3-2) to TRBJ2-5, with a tentative D call TRBD2 (5 bases). Germline V gives CDR1 LGHDT, CDR2 YNNKEL (reference sequence). The CDR3 spans 16 residues. V gave up 0 bases and J gave up 4 bases, with 15 bases separating them. DNA for the CDR3: TGTGCCAGCAGCCAAGATATCCGGGGTGATAGAGAGACCCAGTACTTC. As protein: CASSQDIRGDRETQYF.

CDR3 residues: CASSPTGTGNTEAFF. The CDR3 DNA reads as TGTGCCAGCAGCCCGACCGGGACAGGGAACACTGAAGCTTTCTTT. The V gene is TRBV7-8, the J gene TRBJ1-1, with 8 bases fitting TRBD1. The CDR3 is 15 residues long. From germline, CDR1 is SGHVS and CDR2 FQNEAQ. The V and J ends lost 5 bases and 1 base, in that order; junction bases with no gene match: 6. Using reference TRBV7-8 and TRBJ1-1 for the parts outside the CDR3, the full variable domain is GAGVSQSPRYKVAKRGQDVALRCDPISGHVSLFWYQQALGQGPEFLTYFQNEAQLDKSGLPSDRFFAERPEGSVSTLKIQRTQQEDSAVYLCASSPTGTGNTEAFFGQGTRLTVV.

The V and J genes are TRBV19 and TRBJ2-7; 11 positions agree with TRBD1. The CDR3 sequence is 14 residues long. CDR1 is LNHDA, CDR2 SQIVND, per germline (reference sequence). J lost 5 bases, V lost 1 base, and 1 base had no gene match. Here the CDR3 DNA reads TGTGCCAGTAGTATAGGGACAGGGGGCGACGAGCAGTACTTC. Translated, it gives CASSIGTGGDEQYF.

The chain uses TRBV21-1 and TRBJ2-2; the listed D gene, TRBD1, was not tested against the DNA. TRBV21-1 is annotated as a pseudogene. The CDR3 spans 17 residues. CDR3 bases: TGTGCCAGCAGCAGACAAAACCAGACAGGATCCACCGGGGAGCTGTTTTTT. It codes for CASSRQNQTGSTGELFF.

This chain connects TRBV13 to TRBJ1-5, with D perhaps matching TRBD1 (6 bases). CDR3 size: 15 residues. The germline gives CDR1 PRHDT, CDR2 FYEKMQ (reference sequence). V gave up 0 bases and J gave up 9 bases, with 15 bases separating them. The DNA of the CDR3 is TGTGCCAGCAGCTTAGGAGGGGACACACCGGGGCCCCAGCATTTT. Its translation is CASSLGGDTPGPQHF. Using reference TRBV13 and TRBJ1-5 for the parts outside the CDR3, the full variable domain is AAGVIQSPRHLIKEKRETATLKCYPIPRHDTVYWYQQGPGQDPQFLISFYEKMQSDKGSIPDRFSAQQFSDYHSELNMSSLELGDSALYFCASSLGGDTPGPQHFGDGTRLSIL.

The genes are TRBV4-1 and TRBJ1-1; the D gene is possibly TRBD1 (5 bases). The CDR3 is 14 residues long. V gave up 3 bases and J gave up 1 base, with 9 bases separating them. Germline assignment: CDR1 MGHRA and CDR2 YSYEKL. CDR3 loop: CASSHGRGNTEAFF. The CDR3 coding sequence is TGCGCCAGCAGCCATGGGAGGGGGAACACTGAAGCTTTCTTT.